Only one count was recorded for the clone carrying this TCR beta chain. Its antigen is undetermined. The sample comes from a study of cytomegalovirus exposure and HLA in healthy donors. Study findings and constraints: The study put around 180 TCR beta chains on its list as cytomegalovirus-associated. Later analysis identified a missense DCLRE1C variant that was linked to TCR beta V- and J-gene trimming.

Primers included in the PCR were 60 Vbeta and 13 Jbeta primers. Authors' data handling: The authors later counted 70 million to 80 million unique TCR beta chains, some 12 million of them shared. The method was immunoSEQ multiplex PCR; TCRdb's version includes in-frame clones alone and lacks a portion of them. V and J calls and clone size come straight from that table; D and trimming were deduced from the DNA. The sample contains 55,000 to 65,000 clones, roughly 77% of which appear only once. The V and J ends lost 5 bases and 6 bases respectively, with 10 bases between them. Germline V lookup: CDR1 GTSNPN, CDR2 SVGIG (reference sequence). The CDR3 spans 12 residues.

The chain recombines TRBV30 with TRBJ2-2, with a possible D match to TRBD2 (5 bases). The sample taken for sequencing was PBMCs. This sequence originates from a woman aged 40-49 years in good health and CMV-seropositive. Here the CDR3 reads CAWLAGPGELFF. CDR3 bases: TGTGCCTGGCTCGCGGGCCCCGGGGAGCTGTTTTTT. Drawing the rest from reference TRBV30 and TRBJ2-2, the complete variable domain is SQTIHQWPATLVQPVGSPLSLECTVEGTSNPNLYWYRQAAGRGLQLLFYSVGIGQISSEVPQNLSASRPQDRQFILSSKKLLLSDSGFYLCAWLAGPGELFFGEGSRLTVL.